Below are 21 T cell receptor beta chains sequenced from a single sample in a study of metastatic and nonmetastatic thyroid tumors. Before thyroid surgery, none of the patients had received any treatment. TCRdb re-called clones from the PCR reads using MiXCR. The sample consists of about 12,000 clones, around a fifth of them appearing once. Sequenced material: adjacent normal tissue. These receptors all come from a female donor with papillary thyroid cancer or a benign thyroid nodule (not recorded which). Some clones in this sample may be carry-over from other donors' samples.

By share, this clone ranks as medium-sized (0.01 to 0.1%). The CDR3 sequence: CASSNRGRGPDTQYF. CDR3 DNA: TGTGCCAGCAGCAACAGGGGGCGCGGTCCAGATACGCAGTATTTT. The chain carries TRBV27 and TRBJ2-3; 9 nucleotides line up with TRBD1. With V trimmed by 6 bases and J by 4 bases, 8 bases remained unmatched. The CDR3 totals 15 residues. Germline assignment: CDR1 MNHEY and CDR2 SMNVEV (reference sequence).

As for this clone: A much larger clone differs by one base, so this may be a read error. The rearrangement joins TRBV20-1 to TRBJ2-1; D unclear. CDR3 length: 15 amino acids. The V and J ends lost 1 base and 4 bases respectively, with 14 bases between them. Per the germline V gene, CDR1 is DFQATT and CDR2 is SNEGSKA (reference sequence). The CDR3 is CSARGPLSVYNEQFF. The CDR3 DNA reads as TGCAGTGCTAGAGGTCCGCTAAGTGTATACAATGAGCAGTTCTTC.

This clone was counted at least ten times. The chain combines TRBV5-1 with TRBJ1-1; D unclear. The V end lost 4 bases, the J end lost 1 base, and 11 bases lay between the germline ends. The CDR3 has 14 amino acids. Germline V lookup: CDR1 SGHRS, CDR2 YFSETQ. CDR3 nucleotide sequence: TGCGCCAGCAGCCACCAGACGGCGAACACTGAAGCTTTCTTT. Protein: CASSHQTANTEAFF.

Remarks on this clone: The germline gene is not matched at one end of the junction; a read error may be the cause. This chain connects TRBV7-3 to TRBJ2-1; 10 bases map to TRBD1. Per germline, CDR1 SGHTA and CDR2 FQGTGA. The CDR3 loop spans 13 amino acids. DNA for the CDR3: TGTGCCAGCAGCTTTGGACAGGGGGTTGAGCACTTCTTC. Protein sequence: CASSFGQGVEHFF.

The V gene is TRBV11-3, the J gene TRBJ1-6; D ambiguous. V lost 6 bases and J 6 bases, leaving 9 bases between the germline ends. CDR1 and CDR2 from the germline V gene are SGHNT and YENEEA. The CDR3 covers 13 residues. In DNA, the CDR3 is TGTGCCAGCAGGTCAGAGGGTAATTCACCCCTCCACTTT. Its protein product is CASRSEGNSPLHF.

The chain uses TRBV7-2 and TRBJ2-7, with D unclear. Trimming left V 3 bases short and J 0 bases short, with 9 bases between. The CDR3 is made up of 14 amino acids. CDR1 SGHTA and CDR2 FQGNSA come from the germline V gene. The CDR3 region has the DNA TGTGCCAGCAGCTTTAAGAGCGCCTCCTACGAGCAGTACTTC. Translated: CASSFKSASYEQYF. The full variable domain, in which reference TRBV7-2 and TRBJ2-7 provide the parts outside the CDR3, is GAGVSQSPSNKVTEKGKDVELRCDPISGHTALYWYRQSLGQGLEFLIYFQGNSAPDKSGLPSDRFSAERTGGSVSTLTIQRTQQEDSAVYLCASSFKSASYEQYFGPGTRLTVT.

The CDR3 sequence is CASKSGQGVSETQYF. CDR3 bases: TGCGCCAGCAAATCGGGACAGGGGGTTTCAGAGACCCAGTACTTC. The rearrangement uses TRBV10-2 and TRBJ2-5; TRBD1 matches at 11 bases. The CDR3 sequence is 15 residues long. CDR1 and CDR2 from the germline V gene are WSHSY and SAAADI. Trimming removed 7 bases from V and 4 bases from J; junction bases left unmatched: 8.

The CDR3 region is CASSPPGYEQYF. The CDR3 region has the DNA TGTGCCAGCAGCCCGCCCGGCTACGAGCAGTACTTC. The chain recombines TRBV11-2 with TRBJ2-7, with unresolved D. Germline assignment: CDR1 SGHAT and CDR2 FQNNGV. The CDR3 sequence is 12 residues long. V dropped 5 bases and J dropped 3 bases, with 8 bases sitting between them.

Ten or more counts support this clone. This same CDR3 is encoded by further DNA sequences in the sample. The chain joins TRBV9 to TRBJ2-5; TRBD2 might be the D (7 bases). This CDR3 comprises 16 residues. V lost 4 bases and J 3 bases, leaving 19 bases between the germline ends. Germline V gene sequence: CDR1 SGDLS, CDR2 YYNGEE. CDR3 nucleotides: TGTGCCAGCAGCTCCGGAACCAGGGGAGGGAAAGAGACCCAGTACTTC. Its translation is CASSSGTRGGKETQYF.

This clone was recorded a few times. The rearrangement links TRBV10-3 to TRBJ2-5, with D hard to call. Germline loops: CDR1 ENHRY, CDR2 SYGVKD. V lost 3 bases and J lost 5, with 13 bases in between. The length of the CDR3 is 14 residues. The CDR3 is CAISDSDGTETQYF. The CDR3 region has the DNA TGTGCCATCAGTGATTCTGATGGAACGGAGACCCAGTACTTC.

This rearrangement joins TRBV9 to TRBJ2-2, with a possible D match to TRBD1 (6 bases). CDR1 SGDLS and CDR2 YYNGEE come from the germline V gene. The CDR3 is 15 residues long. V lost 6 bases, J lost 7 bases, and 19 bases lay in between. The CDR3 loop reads CASIPGDARGGELFF. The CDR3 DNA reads TGTGCCAGCATCCCAGGGGATGCTAGGGGCGGGGAGCTGTTTTTT.

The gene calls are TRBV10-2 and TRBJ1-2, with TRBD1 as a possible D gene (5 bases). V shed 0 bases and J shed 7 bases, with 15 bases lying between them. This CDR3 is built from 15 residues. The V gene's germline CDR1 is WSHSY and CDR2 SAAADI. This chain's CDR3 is CASSESSSGHGGYTF. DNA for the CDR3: TGCGCCAGCAGTGAGTCGTCCTCGGGGCACGGTGGCTACACCTTC.

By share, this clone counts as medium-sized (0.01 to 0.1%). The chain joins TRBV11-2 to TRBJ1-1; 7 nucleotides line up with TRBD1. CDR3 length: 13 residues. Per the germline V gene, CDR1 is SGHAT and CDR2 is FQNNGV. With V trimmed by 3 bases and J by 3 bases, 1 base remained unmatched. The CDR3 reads CASSFDRDTEAFF. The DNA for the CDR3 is TGTGCCAGCAGCTTCGACAGGGACACTGAAGCTTTCTTT.

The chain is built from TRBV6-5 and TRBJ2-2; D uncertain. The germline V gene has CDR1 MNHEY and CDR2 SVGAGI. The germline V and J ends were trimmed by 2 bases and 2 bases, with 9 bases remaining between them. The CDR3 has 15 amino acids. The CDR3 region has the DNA TGTGCCAGCAGTTACGAGGCCAGTAACACCGGGGAGCTGTTTTTT. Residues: CASSYEASNTGELFF.

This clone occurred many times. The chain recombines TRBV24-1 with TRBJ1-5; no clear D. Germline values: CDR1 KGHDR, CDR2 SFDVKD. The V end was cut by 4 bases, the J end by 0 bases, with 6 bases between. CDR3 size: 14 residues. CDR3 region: CATSEVYSNQPQHF. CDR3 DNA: TGTGCCACCAGTGAAGTATATAGCAATCAGCCCCAGCATTTT.

The DNA of the CDR3 is TGTGCCAGCAGCATGGGGGCGGGAGATACCTACGAGCAGTACTTC. Its protein product is CASSMGAGDTYEQYF. The chain couples TRBV6-1 to TRBJ2-7, with D maybe TRBD2 (7 bases). Germline CDR1 reads MNHNS; CDR2 reads SASEGT. V was shortened by 6 bases and J by 2 bases, with 17 bases between the two germline ends. CDR3 size: 15 residues.

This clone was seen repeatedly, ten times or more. CDR3 sequence: CASKDNLNEKLFF. In DNA, the CDR3 is TGCGCCAGCAAGGACAACCTTAATGAAAAACTGTTTTTT. V gene TRBV10-2 combines with J gene TRBJ1-4; TRBD1 is a possible D gene (5 bases). Trimming removed 7 bases at V and 4 bases at J, with 10 bases between. The length of the CDR3 is 13 residues. CDR1 is WSHSY and CDR2 is SAAADI in the germline V gene.

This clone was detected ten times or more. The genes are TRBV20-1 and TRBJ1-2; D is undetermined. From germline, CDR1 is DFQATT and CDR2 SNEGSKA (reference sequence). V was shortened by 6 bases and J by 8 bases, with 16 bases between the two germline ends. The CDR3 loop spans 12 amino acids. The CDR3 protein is CSARLGLKGYTF. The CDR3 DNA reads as TGCAGTGCCCGGCTAGGGCTCAAGGGCTACACCTTC.

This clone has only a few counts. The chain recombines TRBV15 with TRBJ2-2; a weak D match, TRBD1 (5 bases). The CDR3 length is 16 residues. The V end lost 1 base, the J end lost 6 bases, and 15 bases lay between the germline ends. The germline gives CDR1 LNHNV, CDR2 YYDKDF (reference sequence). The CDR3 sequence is CATSRVTAGKPGELFF. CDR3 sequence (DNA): TGTGCCACCAGCAGAGTTACGGCAGGGAAGCCCGGGGAGCTGTTTTTT.

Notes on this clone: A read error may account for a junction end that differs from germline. The CDR3 protein is CASISDREDEHYF. For the CDR3, the DNA is TGTGCCAGCATTTCGGACAGGGAGGACGAGCATTACTTC. V and J are TRBV6-5 and TRBJ2-7, with 8 bases matching TRBD1. CDR1 is MNHEY, CDR2 SVGAGI, per germline. The CDR3 runs to 13 residues.

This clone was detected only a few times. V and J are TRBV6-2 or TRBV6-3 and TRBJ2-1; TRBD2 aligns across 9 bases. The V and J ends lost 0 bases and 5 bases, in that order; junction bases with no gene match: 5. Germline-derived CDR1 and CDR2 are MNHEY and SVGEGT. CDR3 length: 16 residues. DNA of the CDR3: TGTGCCAGCAGTTACTCAAGGACTAGCGTTAACAATGAGCAGTTCTTC. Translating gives CASSYSRTSVNNEQFF.